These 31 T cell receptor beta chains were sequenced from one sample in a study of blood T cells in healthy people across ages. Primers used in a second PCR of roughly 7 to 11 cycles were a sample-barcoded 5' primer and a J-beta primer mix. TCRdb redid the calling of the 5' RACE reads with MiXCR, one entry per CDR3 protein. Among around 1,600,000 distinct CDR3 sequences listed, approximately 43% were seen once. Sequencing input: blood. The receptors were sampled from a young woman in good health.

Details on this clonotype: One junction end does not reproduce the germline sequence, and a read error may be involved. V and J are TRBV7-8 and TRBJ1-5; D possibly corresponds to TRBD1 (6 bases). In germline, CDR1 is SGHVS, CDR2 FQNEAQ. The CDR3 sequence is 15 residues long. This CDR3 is CASSLQDRFYQSQHF. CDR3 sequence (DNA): TGTGCCAGCAGCTTACAGGACAGATTCTATCAGTCCCAGCATTTT.

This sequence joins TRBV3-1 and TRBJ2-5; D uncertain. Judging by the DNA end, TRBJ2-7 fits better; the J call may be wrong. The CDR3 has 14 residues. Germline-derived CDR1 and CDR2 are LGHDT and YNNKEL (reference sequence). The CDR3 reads CASSQDYRTHEQYF. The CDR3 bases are TGTGCCAGCAGCCAAGACTATAGGACCCACGAGCAGTACTTC.

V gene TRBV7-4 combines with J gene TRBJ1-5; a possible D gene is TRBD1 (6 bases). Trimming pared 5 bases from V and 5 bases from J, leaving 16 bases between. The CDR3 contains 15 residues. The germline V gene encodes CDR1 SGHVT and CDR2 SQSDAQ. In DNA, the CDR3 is TGTGCCAGCAGCCTGGACAGACTAGCGGATCAGCCCCAGCATTTT. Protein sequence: CASSLDRLADQPQHF.

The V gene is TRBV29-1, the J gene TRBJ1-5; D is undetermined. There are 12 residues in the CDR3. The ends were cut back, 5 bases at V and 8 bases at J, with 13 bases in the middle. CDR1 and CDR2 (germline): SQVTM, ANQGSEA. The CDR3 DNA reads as TGCAGCGTTTCAAATCAGTTGGAGCCCCAGCATTTT. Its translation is CSVSNQLEPQHF.

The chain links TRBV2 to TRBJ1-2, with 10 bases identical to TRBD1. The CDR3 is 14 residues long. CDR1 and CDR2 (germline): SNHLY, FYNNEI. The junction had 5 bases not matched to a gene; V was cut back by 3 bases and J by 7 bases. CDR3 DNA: TGTGCCAGCAGTGAGTGGGGACAGGGGAGTGGCTACACCTTC. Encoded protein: CASSEWGQGSGYTF.

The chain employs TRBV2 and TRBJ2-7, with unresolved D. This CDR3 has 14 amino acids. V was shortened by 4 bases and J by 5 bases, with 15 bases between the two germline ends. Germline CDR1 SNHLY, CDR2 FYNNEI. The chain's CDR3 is CASSVNHGLDEQYF. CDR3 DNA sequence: TGTGCCAGCAGTGTAAACCACGGGCTGGACGAGCAGTACTTC.

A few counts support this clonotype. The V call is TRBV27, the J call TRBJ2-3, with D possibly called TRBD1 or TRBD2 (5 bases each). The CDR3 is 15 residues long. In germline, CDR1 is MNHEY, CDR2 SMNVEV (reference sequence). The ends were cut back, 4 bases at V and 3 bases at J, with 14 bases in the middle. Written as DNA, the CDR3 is TGTGCCAGCAGTTCCCAGTTCGAGGGGACAGATACGCAGTATTTT. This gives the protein CASSSQFEGTDTQYF.

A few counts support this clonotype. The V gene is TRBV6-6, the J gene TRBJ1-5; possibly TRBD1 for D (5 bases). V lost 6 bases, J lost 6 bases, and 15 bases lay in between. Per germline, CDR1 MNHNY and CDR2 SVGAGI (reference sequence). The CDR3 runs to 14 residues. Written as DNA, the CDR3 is TGTGCCAGCAGGGGTCAGGGAAGGCGTCAGCCCCAGCATTTT. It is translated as CASRGQGRRQPQHF.

This CDR3 is CSAQGGPWYNEQFF. The CDR3 coding sequence is TGCAGTGCACAAGGAGGGCCGTGGTACAATGAGCAGTTCTTC. The V gene is TRBV20-1, the J gene TRBJ2-1; perhaps TRBD2 as D (6 bases). The germline V gene has CDR1 DFQATT and CDR2 SNEGSKA (reference sequence). The CDR3 length is 14 residues. Deletions cut 6 bases from V and 4 bases from J, with 16 bases between.

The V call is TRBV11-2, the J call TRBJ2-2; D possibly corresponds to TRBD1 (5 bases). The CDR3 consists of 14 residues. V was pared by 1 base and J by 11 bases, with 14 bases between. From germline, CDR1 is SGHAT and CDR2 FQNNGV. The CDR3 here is CASSLVSGMGELFF. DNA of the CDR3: TGTGCCAGCAGCTTAGTTTCAGGGATGGGCGAGCTGTTTTTT.

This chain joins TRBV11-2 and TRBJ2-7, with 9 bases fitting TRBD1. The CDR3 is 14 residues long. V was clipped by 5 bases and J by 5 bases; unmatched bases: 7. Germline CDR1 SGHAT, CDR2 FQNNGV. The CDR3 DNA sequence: TGTGCCAGCAGCAAAGGACAGGGGCCGGACGAGCAGTACTTC. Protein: CASSKGQGPDEQYF.

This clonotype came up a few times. For the CDR3, the DNA is TGTGCCAGCTCACCACCGGGTCCAGGATACAATCAGCCCCAGCATTTT. The encoded protein is CASSPPGPGYNQPQHF. The chain combines TRBV18 with TRBJ1-5; unclear D gene. Germline V CDR1 and CDR2: KGHSH, LQKENI. Trimming shortened V by 0 bases and J by 3 bases, and 12 bases separated the two germline ends. The CDR3 length is 16 residues.

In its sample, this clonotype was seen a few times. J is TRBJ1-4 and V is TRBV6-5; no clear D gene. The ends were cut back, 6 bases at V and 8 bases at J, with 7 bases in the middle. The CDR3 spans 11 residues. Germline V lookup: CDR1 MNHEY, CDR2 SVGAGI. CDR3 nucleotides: TGTGCCAGCAGATATAGGGAAAAACTGTTTTTT. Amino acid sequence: CASRYREKLFF.

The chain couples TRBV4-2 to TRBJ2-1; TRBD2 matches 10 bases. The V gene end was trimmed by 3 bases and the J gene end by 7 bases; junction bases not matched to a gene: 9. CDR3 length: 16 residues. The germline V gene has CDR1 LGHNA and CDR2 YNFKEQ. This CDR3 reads CASSHALAGVANEQFF. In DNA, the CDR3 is TGTGCCAGCAGCCATGCTCTAGCGGGAGTTGCTAATGAGCAGTTCTTC.

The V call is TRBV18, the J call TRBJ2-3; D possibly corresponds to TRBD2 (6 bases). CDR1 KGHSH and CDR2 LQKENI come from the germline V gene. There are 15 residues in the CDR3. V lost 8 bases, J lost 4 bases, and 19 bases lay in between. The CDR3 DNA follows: TGTGCCAGCGCTACCGGGACTCGGGGCCCAGATACGCAGTATTTT. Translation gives CASATGTRGPDTQYF.

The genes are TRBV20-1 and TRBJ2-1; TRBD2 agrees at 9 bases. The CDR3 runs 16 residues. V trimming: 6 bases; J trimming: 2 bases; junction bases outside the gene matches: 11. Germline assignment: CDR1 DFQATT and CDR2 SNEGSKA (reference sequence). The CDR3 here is CSAAGASGNAYNEQFF. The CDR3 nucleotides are TGCAGTGCAGCCGGGGCTAGCGGGAACGCCTACAATGAGCAGTTCTTC.

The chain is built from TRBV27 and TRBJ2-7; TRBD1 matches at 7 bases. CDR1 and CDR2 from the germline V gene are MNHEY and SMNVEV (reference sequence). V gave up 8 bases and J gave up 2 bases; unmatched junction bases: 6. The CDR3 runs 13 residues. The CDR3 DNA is TGTGCCAGCGGGGACAGCTTAACCTACGAGCAGTACTTC. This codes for CASGDSLTYEQYF.

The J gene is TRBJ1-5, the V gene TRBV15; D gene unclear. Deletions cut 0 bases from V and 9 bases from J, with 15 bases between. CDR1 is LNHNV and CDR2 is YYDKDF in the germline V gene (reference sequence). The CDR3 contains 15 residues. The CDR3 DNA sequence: TGTGCCACCAGCAGAGATCGGCAGCCCTCTATGCCCCAGCATTTT. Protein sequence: CATSRDRQPSMPQHF.

The DNA of the CDR3 is TGTGCCAGCAGGGGCCGGAGGTACCCCCACTACGAGCAGTACTTC. Protein product: CASRGRRYPHYEQYF. This chain links TRBV28 with TRBJ2-7; possible D gene TRBD2, 5 bases. V lost 6 bases and J lost 3, with 18 bases in between. The CDR3 loop spans 15 amino acids. The germline gives CDR1 MDHEN, CDR2 SYDVKM.

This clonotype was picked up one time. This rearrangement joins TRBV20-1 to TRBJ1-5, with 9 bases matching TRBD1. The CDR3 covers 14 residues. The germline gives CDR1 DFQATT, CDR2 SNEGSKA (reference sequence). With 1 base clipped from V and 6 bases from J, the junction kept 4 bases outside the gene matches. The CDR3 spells CSARGGQGGQPQHF. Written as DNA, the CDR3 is TGCAGTGCTAGAGGGGGACAGGGAGGTCAGCCCCAGCATTTT.

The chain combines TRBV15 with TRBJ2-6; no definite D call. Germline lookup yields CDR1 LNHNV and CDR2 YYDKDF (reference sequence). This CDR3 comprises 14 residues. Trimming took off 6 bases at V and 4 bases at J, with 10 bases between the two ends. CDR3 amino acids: CATSPLRGANVLTF. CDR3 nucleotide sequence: TGTGCCACCAGTCCACTGAGGGGGGCCAACGTCCTGACTTTC.

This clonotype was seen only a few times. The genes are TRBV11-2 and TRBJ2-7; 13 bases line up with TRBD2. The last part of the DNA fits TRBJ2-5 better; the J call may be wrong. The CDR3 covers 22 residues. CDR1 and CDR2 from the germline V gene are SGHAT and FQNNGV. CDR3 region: CASSPRGQLATSGREYRETQYF. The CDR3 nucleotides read TGTGCCAGCAGCCCCCGAGGACAGCTTGCCACTAGCGGGAGGGAGTATAGAGAGACCCAGTACTTC.

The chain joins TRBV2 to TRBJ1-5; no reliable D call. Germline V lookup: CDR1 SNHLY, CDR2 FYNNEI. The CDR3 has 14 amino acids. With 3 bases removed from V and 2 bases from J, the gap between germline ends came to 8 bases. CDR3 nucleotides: TGTGCCAGCAGTGACCCCCAGCGCAATCAGCCCCAGCATTTT. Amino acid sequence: CASSDPQRNQPQHF.

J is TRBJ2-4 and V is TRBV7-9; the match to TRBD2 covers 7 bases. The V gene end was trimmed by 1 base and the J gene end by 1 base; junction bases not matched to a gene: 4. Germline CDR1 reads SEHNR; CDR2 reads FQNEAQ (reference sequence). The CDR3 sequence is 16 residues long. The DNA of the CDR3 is TGTGCCAGCAGCTTAGGGGAGGGAAAGGCCAAAAACATTCAGTACTTC. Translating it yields CASSLGEGKAKNIQYF.

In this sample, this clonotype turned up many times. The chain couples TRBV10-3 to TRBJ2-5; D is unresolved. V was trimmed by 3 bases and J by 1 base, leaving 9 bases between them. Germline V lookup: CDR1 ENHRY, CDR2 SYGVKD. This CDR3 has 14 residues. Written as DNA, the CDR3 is TGTGCCATCAGTGATCTGGGAATCCAAGAGACCCAGTACTTC. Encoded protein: CAISDLGIQETQYF.

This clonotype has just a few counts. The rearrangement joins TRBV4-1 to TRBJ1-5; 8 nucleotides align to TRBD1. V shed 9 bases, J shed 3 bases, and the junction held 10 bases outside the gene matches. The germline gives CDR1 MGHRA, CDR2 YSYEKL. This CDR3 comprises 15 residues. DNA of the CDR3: TGCGCCAGTTCGACAGGACAGGGTCTCAATCAGCCCCAGCATTTT. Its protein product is CASSTGQGLNQPQHF.

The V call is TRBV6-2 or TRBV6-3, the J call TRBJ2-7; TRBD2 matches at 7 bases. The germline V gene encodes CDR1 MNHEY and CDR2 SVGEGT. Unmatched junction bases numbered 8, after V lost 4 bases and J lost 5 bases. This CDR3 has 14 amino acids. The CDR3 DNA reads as TGTGCCAGCAGTTTGTGGGAGGGTACCAACGAGCAGTACTTC. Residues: CASSLWEGTNEQYF.

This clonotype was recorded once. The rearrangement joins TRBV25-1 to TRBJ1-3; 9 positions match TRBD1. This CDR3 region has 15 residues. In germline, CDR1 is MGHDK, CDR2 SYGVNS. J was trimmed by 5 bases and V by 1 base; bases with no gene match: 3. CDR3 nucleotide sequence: TGTGCCAGCAGTGAATCTGGGACAGGGAGAAACACCATATATTTT. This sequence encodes CASSESGTGRNTIYF.

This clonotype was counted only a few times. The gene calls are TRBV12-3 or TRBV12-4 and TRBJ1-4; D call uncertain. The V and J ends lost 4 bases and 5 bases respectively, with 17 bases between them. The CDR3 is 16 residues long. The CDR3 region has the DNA TGTGCCAGCAGTTCAGGCCTAGGGAGAGGGAATGAAAAACTGTTTTTT. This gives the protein CASSSGLGRGNEKLFF.

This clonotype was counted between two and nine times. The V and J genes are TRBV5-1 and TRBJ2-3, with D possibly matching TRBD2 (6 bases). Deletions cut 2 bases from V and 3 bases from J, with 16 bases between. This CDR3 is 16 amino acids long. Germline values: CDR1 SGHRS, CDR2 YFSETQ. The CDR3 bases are TGCGCCAGCAGCTTCCCTTATAGCGGAGCTACAGATACGCAGTATTTT. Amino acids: CASSFPYSGATDTQYF.

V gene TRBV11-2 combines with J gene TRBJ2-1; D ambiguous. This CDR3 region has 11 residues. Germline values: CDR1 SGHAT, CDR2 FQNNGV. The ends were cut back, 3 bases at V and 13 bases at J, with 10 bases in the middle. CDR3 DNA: TGTGCCAGCAGCTTGATATTAGCTCAGTTCTTC. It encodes CASSLILAQFF.